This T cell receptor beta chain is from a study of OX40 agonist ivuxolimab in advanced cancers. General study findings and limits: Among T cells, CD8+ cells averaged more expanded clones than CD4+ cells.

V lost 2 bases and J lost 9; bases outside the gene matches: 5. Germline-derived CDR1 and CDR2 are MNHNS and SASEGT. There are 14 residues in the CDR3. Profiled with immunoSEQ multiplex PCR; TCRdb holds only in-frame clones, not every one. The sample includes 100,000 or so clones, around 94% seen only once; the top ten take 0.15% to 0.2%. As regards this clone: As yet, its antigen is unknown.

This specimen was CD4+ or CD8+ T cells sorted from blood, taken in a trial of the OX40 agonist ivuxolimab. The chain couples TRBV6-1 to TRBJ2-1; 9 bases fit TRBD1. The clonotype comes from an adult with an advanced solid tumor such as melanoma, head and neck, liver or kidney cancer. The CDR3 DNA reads TGTGCCAGCAGTGAATCGACAGGGGGAAGTGAGCAGTTCTTC. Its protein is CASSESTGGSEQFF.